The 30 T cell receptor beta chains below were found in one sample sequenced in a study of Graves' ophthalmopathy and Graves' hyperthyroidism. Using RNA transcripts, the TCR beta CDR3 regions were amplified. A first-round RT-PCR used HTBI primers, followed by a second-round multiplex PCR. TCRdb itself ran the multiplex PCR reads through MiXCR, one entry per CDR3 protein. The sample shows under 350,000 distinct CDR3 sequences, roughly a sixth of them seen only once. The sequenced sample was peripheral blood. The receptors here all came from an adult man with Graves' ophthalmopathy.

This clonotype was recorded at least ten times. This sequence joins TRBV5-6 and TRBJ2-7; D might be TRBD1 or TRBD2, each matching 5 bases. Germline loops: CDR1 SGHDT, CDR2 YYEEEE. The V end was cut by 1 base, the J end by 5 bases, with 19 bases between. There are 16 residues in the CDR3. The CDR3 is CASSLFGQRRMDEQYF. The CDR3 DNA reads as TGTGCCAGCAGCTTGTTTGGACAAAGGAGGATGGACGAGCAGTACTTC.

There are many counts of this clonotype. This rearrangement joins TRBV2 to TRBJ1-5; no firm D call. The V and J ends lost 4 bases and 5 bases respectively, with 9 bases between them. The V gene's germline CDR1 is SNHLY and CDR2 FYNNEI. The CDR3 runs 13 residues. In DNA form, the CDR3 reads TGTGCCAGCAGTGCCCGTTTCGATCAGCCCCAGCATTTT. It translates to CASSARFDQPQHF.

J is TRBJ1-1 and V is TRBV16, with D possibly TRBD1 on 5 matching bases. V gave up 3 bases and J gave up 5 bases, with 16 bases separating them. Germline CDR1 reads KGHSY; CDR2 reads FQNENV. The CDR3 is 15 residues long. The CDR3 bases are TGTGCCAGCAGCCATCGGGGGAAGGGGAGGACTGAAGCTTTCTTT. It codes for CASSHRGKGRTEAFF.

This chain links TRBV28 with TRBJ1-1, with a possible D match to TRBD1 (6 bases). V lost 3 bases and J lost 1, with 12 bases in between. The CDR3 totals 15 residues. Looked up from germline, CDR1 is MDHEN and CDR2 is SYDVKM. The CDR3 nucleotides are TGTGCCAGCAGTTTTAAGGGGGGCTCGAACACTGAAGCTTTCTTT. Its translation is CASSFKGGSNTEAFF.

This clonotype was observed many times. The conserved final phenylalanine or tryptophan is absent from the CDR3, which likely points to a read error. The chain uses TRBV19 and TRBJ2-5; the match to TRBD1 covers 8 bases. The CDR3 consists of 14 residues. Per germline, CDR1 LNHDA and CDR2 SQIVND (reference sequence). V was pared by 3 bases and J by 5 bases, with 5 bases of the junction left unmatched. CDR3 region: CASSMGTGEETQYL. The CDR3 nucleotides read TGTGCCAGTAGTATGGGGACAGGCGAGGAGACCCAGTACCTC.

This clonotype was seen at least ten times. The V and J genes are TRBV27 and TRBJ1-2, with 9 bases aligning to TRBD1. Germline lookup yields CDR1 MNHEY and CDR2 SMNVEV (reference sequence). J was trimmed by 4 bases and V by 6 bases; bases with no gene match: 3. This CDR3 has 13 residues. CDR3: CASRTGGGYGYTF. The CDR3 bases are TGTGCCAGCAGGACAGGGGGGGGCTATGGCTACACCTTC.

The V call is TRBV11-2, the J call TRBJ1-1; 7 bases align to TRBD1. Germline CDR1 and CDR2: SGHAT and FQNNGV. J was trimmed by 1 base and V by 2 bases; bases with no gene match: 13. This CDR3 has 18 amino acids. The CDR3 DNA sequence: TGTGCCAGCAGCTTATCCGACAGGGTAGGGATGTGGAACACTGAAGCTTTCTTT. Its translation: CASSLSDRVGMWNTEAFF.

The chain couples TRBV6-2 or TRBV6-3 to TRBJ2-4; maybe TRBD2 (6 bases). V gave up 5 bases and J gave up 10 bases, with 18 bases separating them. The CDR3 extends over 14 amino acids. Germline values: CDR1 MNHEY, CDR2 SVGEGT. The CDR3 is CASSPDTLGRIQYF. The CDR3 DNA follows: TGTGCCAGCAGTCCGGACACCCTGGGGAGGATTCAGTACTTC.

This clonotype has more than one count but fewer than ten. At one end, the junction sequence differs from germline, possibly due to a read error. This CDR3 is CIAGEREQCF. The CDR3 region has the DNA TGCATCGCTGGGGAACGAGAGCAGTGCTTC. The chain has TRBV29-1 and TRBJ2-7, with D hard to call. This CDR3 is built from 10 residues. The germline gives CDR1 SQVTM, CDR2 ANQGSEA.

This clonotype occurred many times. This sequence joins TRBV6-1 and TRBJ2-6, with no clear D. The CDR3 contains 15 residues. V gave up 1 base and J gave up 4 bases, with 8 bases separating them. Germline values: CDR1 MNHNS, CDR2 SASEGT. CDR3 sequence reads: CASSEVLWGANVLTF. CDR3 nucleotides: TGTGCCAGCAGTGAAGTACTATGGGGGGCCAACGTCCTGACTTTC.

In DNA, the CDR3 is TGTGCCAGCAGTTTAGGGCAGGGATCAACCTCTCAGCCCCAGCATTTT. Protein product: CASSLGQGSTSQPQHF. The rearrangement links TRBV28 to TRBJ1-5; a weak D match, TRBD1 (5 bases). CDR3 length equals 16 residues. Per the germline V gene, CDR1 is MDHEN and CDR2 is SYDVKM. Trimming pared 2 bases from V and 6 bases from J, leaving 17 bases between. The full variable domain, with the rest looked up from reference TRBV28 and TRBJ1-5, is DVKVTQSSRYLVKRTGEKVFLECVQDMDHENMFWYRQDPGLGLRLIYFSYDVKMKEKGDIPEGYSVSREKKERFSLILESASTNQTSMYLCASSLGQGSTSQPQHFGDGTRLSIL.

This clonotype was seen repeatedly, ten times or more. The chain recombines TRBV15 with TRBJ1-1; D remains unclear. In germline, CDR1 is LNHNV, CDR2 YYDKDF (reference sequence). Trimming cost V 0 bases and J 6 bases, with 8 bases left between them. The CDR3 has 13 residues. CDR3 coding DNA: TGTGCCACCAGCAGAGATCTGAGGTCTGAAGCTTTCTTT. Protein sequence: CATSRDLRSEAFF. Complete variable domain (other parts from reference TRBV15 and TRBJ1-1): DAMVIQNPRYQVTQFGKPVTLSCSQTLNHNVMYWYQQKSSQAPKLLFHYYDKDFNNEADTPDNFQSRRPNTSFCFLDIRSPGLGDTAMYLCATSRDLRSEAFFGQGTRLTVV.

The table lists this clonotype with many counts. J is TRBJ2-7 and V is TRBV2; 7 bases map to TRBD2. Germline-derived CDR1 and CDR2 are SNHLY and FYNNEI. Losses at the gene ends were 8 bases for V and 5 bases for J; bases not matched to a gene: 3. This CDR3 contains 11 residues. The CDR3 is CASEGGNEQYF. As DNA, the CDR3 is TGTGCCAGCGAGGGAGGGAACGAGCAGTACTTC.

This clonotype was seen at least ten times. The chain joins TRBV5-8 to TRBJ2-5; 11 bases line up with TRBD1. Germline CDR1 SGHTS, CDR2 YDEGEE. There are 17 residues in the CDR3. J lost 6 bases, V lost 4 bases, and 14 bases had no gene match. The CDR3 sequence: CASSTQGTGGLGKTQYF. The CDR3 DNA is TGTGCCAGCAGCACACAAGGGACAGGGGGTCTCGGGAAGACCCAGTACTTC.

The genes are TRBV6-5 and TRBJ1-1; possible D gene TRBD1, 6 bases. V was pared by 4 bases and J by 4 bases, with 16 bases between. The CDR3 loop spans 15 amino acids. Germline values: CDR1 MNHEY, CDR2 SVGAGI. CDR3 protein: CASSSNQGYPTEAFF. In nucleotides, the CDR3 is TGTGCCAGCAGTTCCAACCAGGGGTACCCCACTGAAGCTTTCTTT.

This clonotype was detected many times. One end of the junction is discordant with germline, which a read error may explain. V usage is TRBV6-1 and J usage is TRBJ1-1; D call uncertain. The germline gives CDR1 MNHNS, CDR2 SASEGT. This CDR3 comprises 14 residues. CDR3 sequence: CASSKGGAGTEAFF. The CDR3 DNA sequence: TGTGCCAGCAGTAAAGGAGGAGCGGGCACTGAGGCTTTCTTT.

The V gene is TRBV6-1, the J gene TRBJ2-2; D remains unclear. CDR1 and CDR2 from the germline V gene are MNHNS and SASEGT. The CDR3 runs to 13 residues. With 1 base removed from V and 6 bases from J, the gap between germline ends came to 6 bases. CDR3 protein: CASSEVGSGELFF. CDR3 bases: TGTGCCAGCAGTGAAGTGGGGTCCGGGGAGCTGTTTTTT.

In its sample, this clonotype was seen many times. V is TRBV7-9 and J is TRBJ1-1; D remains ambiguous. The CDR3 is 12 amino acids. Trimming pared 2 bases from V and 6 bases from J, leaving 7 bases between. Germline CDR1 is SEHNR and CDR2 is FQNEAQ (reference sequence). The CDR3 is CASSLLSPEAFF. The CDR3 DNA reads as TGTGCCAGCAGCTTATTGTCCCCTGAAGCTTTCTTT.

This clonotype was counted ten times or more. The rearrangement uses TRBV7-8 and TRBJ1-5; D perhaps matches TRBD1 (5 bases). Germline V gene data show CDR1 as SGHVS and CDR2 as FQNEAQ. V dropped 6 bases and J dropped 6 bases, with 24 bases sitting between them. This CDR3 contains 17 residues. CDR3 sequence (DNA): TGTGCCAGCAGTCTCGGACTGCAGGGTACGGTGGGTCAGCCCCAGCATTTT. Its translation is CASSLGLQGTVGQPQHF.

This chain joins TRBV5-1 and TRBJ2-2; 13 nucleotides match TRBD2. Unmatched junction bases numbered 5, after V lost 4 bases and J lost 5 bases. The germline V gene encodes CDR1 SGHRS and CDR2 YFSETQ. The CDR3 sequence is 16 residues long. The CDR3 spells CASSPTTSGRTGELFF. CDR3 DNA sequence: TGCGCCAGCAGCCCGACGACTAGCGGGAGGACCGGGGAGCTGTTTTTT.

This chain joins TRBV12-3 or TRBV12-4 and TRBJ1-5; D possibly corresponds to TRBD1 (6 bases). The CDR3 extends over 13 amino acids. V lost 5 bases to trimming and J lost 5 bases, with 10 bases between them. The CDR3 DNA reads as TGTGCCAGCAGTACAGGGACCTATCAGCCCCAGCATTTT. Protein: CASSTGTYQPQHF.

This clonotype came up many times. A much larger clone lies one base from this, so it may be a read error. The rearrangement links TRBV6-1 to TRBJ1-1; D not resolved. The CDR3 sequence is 14 residues long. From germline, CDR1 is MNHNS and CDR2 SASEGT. V dropped 6 bases and J dropped 4 bases, with 15 bases sitting between them. CDR3 in amino acids: CASSEFPGSTEAFF. CDR3 coding DNA: TGTGCCAGCAGCGAATTCCCAGGTTCCACTGAAGCTTTCTTT.

Remarks on this clonotype: With a much larger clone just one base away, this may be a read error. Because it lacks the conserved phenylalanine or tryptophan at the end, this CDR3 is likely a read error. The chain combines TRBV6-1 with TRBJ1-1; D gene ambiguous. Germline CDR1 is MNHNS and CDR2 is SASEGT. V lost 6 bases and J lost 2, with 10 bases in between. This CDR3 spans 13 amino acids. The CDR3 spells CASRPRGNTEAFL. CDR3 nucleotide sequence: TGTGCCAGCAGACCTCGGGGAAACACTGAAGCTTTCCTT.

This clonotype was found many times. The chain combines TRBV5-1 with TRBJ2-7, with 13 bases lining up with TRBD2. Germline V gene data show CDR1 as SGHRS and CDR2 as YFSETQ. This CDR3 has 16 residues. J lost 3 bases, V lost 4 bases, and 7 bases had no gene match. Here the CDR3 reads CASSRTGTSGIYEQYF. CDR3 nucleotide sequence: TGCGCCAGCAGCAGAACCGGGACTAGCGGGATCTACGAGCAGTACTTC.

In its sample, this clonotype was seen many times. The chain is built from TRBV28 and TRBJ2-7; the D call may be TRBD1 or TRBD2 (7 bases each). The V and J ends lost 7 bases and 2 bases respectively, with 18 bases between them. Germline CDR1 and CDR2: MDHEN and SYDVKM. The CDR3 covers 15 residues. This CDR3 is CASTTGEGSPYEQYF. CDR3 bases: TGTGCCAGCACCACAGGGGAGGGGTCCCCCTACGAGCAGTACTTC.

This clonotype was recorded many times. The chain couples TRBV24-1 to TRBJ1-2, with a possible D match to TRBD1 (5 bases). The CDR3 totals 12 residues. Per germline, CDR1 KGHDR and CDR2 SFDVKD. Trimming stripped 5 bases from V and 8 bases from J, with 11 bases between. CDR3 nucleotides: TGTGCCACCAGTGTAGAAGGGGTCGGCTACACCTTC. This encodes CATSVEGVGYTF.

There are many counts of this clonotype. The chain combines TRBV29-1 with TRBJ2-7; TRBD1 agrees at 7 bases. Trimming took 4 bases from V and 7 from J; bases not matched to a gene: 16. The CDR3 loop spans 15 amino acids. Per the germline V gene, CDR1 is SQVTM and CDR2 is ANQGSEA. The CDR3 region has the DNA TGCAGCGTTGGCTTACAGGACAGGACCCCAGGAGAGCAGTACTTC. Its translation: CSVGLQDRTPGEQYF.

This clonotype was picked up one time. A much larger clone differs from this one at a single base, so this may be a read error. The chain is built from TRBV14 and TRBJ2-7; no clear D. The CDR3 totals 13 residues. CDR1 is SGHDN and CDR2 is FVKESK in the germline V gene. The V gene lost 0 bases and the J gene lost 9 bases, with 12 bases spanning the gap. The CDR3 is CASSQETGWWQYF. CDR3 coding DNA: TGTGCCAGCAGCCAAGAAACGGGCTGGTGGCAGTACTTC.

This chain links TRBV6-1 with TRBJ1-6, with 7 bases lining up with TRBD1. The CDR3 is 15 amino acids. Looked up from germline, CDR1 is MNHNS and CDR2 is SASEGT. The ends lost 7 bases at V and 5 bases at J; junction bases unmatched: 8. DNA for the CDR3: TGTGCCAGCACCCTGATGACAGGGAATAATTCACCCCTCCACTTT. Protein: CASTLMTGNNSPLHF.

There are many counts of this clonotype. The chain recombines TRBV7-3 with TRBJ2-5; TRBD2 matches at 14 bases. Per germline, CDR1 SGHTA and CDR2 FQGTGA. The CDR3 is made up of 17 amino acids. V was clipped by 5 bases and J by 7 bases; unmatched bases: 12. CDR3 loop: CASSPGLAGAGGGTQYF. CDR3 DNA: TGTGCCAGCAGCCCGGGACTAGCGGGGGCCGGGGGTGGGACCCAGTACTTC.